These 10 T cell receptor beta chains were all obtained from the same sample, sequenced in a study of T cell repertoires in cytomegalovirus infection. TCRdb reprocessed the reads with MiXCR, giving one entry per CDR3 protein. There are roughly 600,000 distinct CDR3 sequences in the sample; 20% to 30% occur only once, and less than 9.5% lies in the top ten. Sequencing was performed on CD8+ T cells from PBMCs. These receptor sequences come from a human donor in good health (CMV status not recorded). Some clones in this sample may be carry-over from other donors' samples.

This clonotype was seen a few times. V usage is TRBV28 and J usage is TRBJ1-1, with 7 bases aligning to TRBD1. Germline V lookup: CDR1 MDHEN, CDR2 SYDVKM. V shed 3 bases and J 3 bases; nucleotides not matched to a gene: 13. This CDR3 is built from 17 residues. The CDR3, as DNA: TGTGCCAGCAGTTTCTCACAGGGGTGGGAGGGGGACACTGAAGCTTTCTTT. The encoded protein is CASSFSQGWEGDTEAFF.

This clonotype was seen a few times. The chain combines TRBV9 with TRBJ2-1, with D unresolved. Between the trimmed V and J ends, which lost 0 bases and 0 bases, there was a span of 16 bases. CDR1 and CDR2 (germline): SGDLS, YYNGEE. CDR3 length: 18 amino acids. CDR3 loop: CASSVATTEHLSYNEQFF. CDR3 nucleotides: TGTGCCAGCAGCGTAGCTACAACGGAACACCTCTCCTACAATGAGCAGTTCTTC. The whole variable domain, remainder taken from reference TRBV9 and TRBJ2-1, is DSGVTQTPKHLITATGQRVTLRCSPRSGDLSVYWYQQSLDQGLQFLIQYYNGEERAKGNILERFSAQQFPDLHSELNLSSLELGDSALYFCASSVATTEHLSYNEQFFGPGTRLTVL.

This clonotype was counted many times. This rearrangement joins TRBV7-9 to TRBJ1-2, with unresolved D. CDR1 SEHNR and CDR2 FQNEAQ come from the germline V gene (reference sequence). The germline V and J ends were trimmed by 1 base and 8 bases, with 14 bases remaining between them. This CDR3 comprises 14 residues. CDR3 sequence reads: CASSLGPTVKGYTF. The CDR3 DNA reads TGTGCCAGCAGCTTAGGCCCGACGGTAAAGGGCTACACCTTC.

This clonotype was found a few times. The chain combines TRBV25-1 with TRBJ2-1; TRBD1 aligns across 8 bases. The CDR3 extends over 14 amino acids. V was clipped by 8 bases and J by 3 bases; unmatched bases: 6. CDR1 is MGHDK and CDR2 is SYGVNS in the germline V gene. Here the CDR3 DNA reads TGTGCCAGCGCCCGGGACAGGCTCTACAATGAGCAGTTCTTC. Protein sequence: CASARDRLYNEQFF.

The chain combines TRBV5-1 with TRBJ2-2, with 8 bases lining up with TRBD1. This CDR3 spans 16 amino acids. Trimming at V came to 0 bases and at J to 5 bases, leaving 6 bases not matched to a gene. Germline CDR1 and CDR2: SGHRS and YFSETQ. The CDR3 protein is CASSLAGTGSTGELFF. DNA for the CDR3: TGCGCCAGCAGCTTGGCGGGGACAGGTTCTACCGGGGAGCTGTTTTTT.

This clonotype was picked up a small number of times. This chain connects TRBV7-2 to TRBJ2-5; weak D call: TRBD2 (6 bases). V lost 0 bases, J lost 3 bases, and 8 bases lay in between. The CDR3 is 14 amino acids. Germline V lookup: CDR1 SGHTA, CDR2 FQGNSA. The CDR3 nucleotides read TGTGCCAGCAGCTTAGCTTGGACTAAAGAGACCCAGTACTTC. Translating it yields CASSLAWTKETQYF.

This clonotype was seen a handful of times. The genes are TRBV20-1 and TRBJ1-2, with 7 bases identical to TRBD1. This CDR3 comprises 14 residues. The ends lost 6 bases at V and 3 bases at J; junction bases unmatched: 10. Germline V lookup: CDR1 DFQATT, CDR2 SNEGSKA (reference sequence). CDR3 protein: CSAHVVQGDYGYTF. CDR3 sequence (DNA): TGCAGTGCCCATGTCGTTCAGGGGGACTATGGCTACACCTTC.

This clonotype has a count of ten or more. V and J are TRBV7-2 and TRBJ2-4, with 8 nucleotides matching TRBD2. This CDR3 has 12 residues. V trimming: 4 bases; J trimming: 15 bases; junction bases outside the gene matches: 8. The germline V gene encodes CDR1 SGHTA and CDR2 FQGNSA. CDR3 nucleotides: TGTGCCAGCAGCTCACCGGGACTAGTATGGTACTTC. This gives the protein CASSSPGLVWYF.

This clonotype turned up a few times. The rearrangement joins TRBV28 to TRBJ2-2; TRBD2 agrees at 7 bases. J lost 5 bases, V lost 5 bases, and 14 bases had no gene match. Per germline, CDR1 MDHEN and CDR2 SYDVKM. The CDR3 contains 17 residues. Here the CDR3 DNA reads TGTGCCAGCAGTACTTTCGGGACTATCCTCCAGACCGGGGAGCTGTTTTTT. This translates into CASSTFGTILQTGELFF.

This clonotype was seen more than once but under ten times. The CDR3: CASSVGLAGTTDTQYF. The CDR3 DNA sequence: TGTGCCAGCAGTGTCGGACTAGCGGGGACCACAGATACGCAGTATTTT. The V call is TRBV2, the J call TRBJ2-3; TRBD2 matches 12 bases. The CDR3 has 16 residues. Looked up from germline, CDR1 is SNHLY and CDR2 is FYNNEI. J lost 2 bases, V lost 4 bases, and 4 bases had no gene match.